This TCR beta chain was observed in a study of cytomegalovirus exposure and HLA in healthy donors (dated by TCRdb to about 2017). Notes on the research overall: According to an earlier analysis of 587 of the donors, about 180 million T cells yielded approximately 120 million unique TCR beta sequences and 276 Gb of sequence data. Among roughly 370 genotyped donors of the cohort, an average of 235,054 unique TCR beta nucleotide sequences were sequenced per donor, roughly 18% of them non-productive. To study patterns of TCR occurrence, a later analysis re-analyzed previously published TCR beta repertoires from under 750 donors and added high-resolution HLA genotyping. To predict cytomegalovirus infection status, the study brought together high-throughput TCR immunosequencing, statistical association of individual TCRs with disease status, and machine learning. To decide whether each TCR beta V gene segment behaved as functional or pseudogenic, an earlier analysis of 587 of the donors relied on high-throughput TCR beta sequencing. Roughly 300 gigabases of sequencing data and tens of millions of unique TCR sequences made up an early release that covered roughly 670 HLA-typed donors. The study profiled the T cell repertoires of about 640 subjects by immunosequencing and related them to cytomegalovirus serostatus. About five DR-DQ haplotypes were treated as single units for association and clustering because of strong linkage in the cohort. The study aimed to test whether signatures of past pathogen exposure could be identified by cataloging public T cell receptors. Both class I and class II loci were covered by HLA typing, at four-digit resolution. All discovery cohort repertoires had been generated using a single sequencing platform. In addition to the first cohort of 650 to 800 subjects, a separate validation cohort of 100 to 150 different subjects was used. A later genetic analysis took genome-wide SNP genotypes for about 60% of the roughly 670 donors and used that subset as a discovery cohort. Alongside the repertoire data, information on donor age, sex, ethnicity and CMV serostatus was compiled. The number of typed donors differed by locus: about 629-640 for A, B, C, DRB1 and DQB1; 522 for DQA1; 606 for DPA1; and about 470 for DPB1. Of the 350 to 450 genotyped donors, 65% to 90% were placed in the genetic ancestry cluster associated with self-reported Caucasian donors. In the later analysis, no new phenotypic data were used to find candidate immune exposures; instead, reliance was placed on TCR beta sequences and their occurrence across donors.

Points the paper makes about the study in general: A further reported finding was that TCR beta sequences accurately predicted the HLA-A and HLA-B alleles for most subjects in the first cohort. In both the original and validation cohorts, the classifier was reported to diagnose cytomegalovirus status with high specificity and sensitivity. In this cohort, only TCR beta chains were sequenced, and detectable features were limited by the absence of alpha or paired-chain data. Presence/absence analyses assumed roughly uniform sequencing depth across donors, an assumption that may not hold. The study gave a list of under 200 TCR beta chains associated with cytomegalovirus. In a later genetic analysis, fewer N-insertions in productive TCRs were reported among donors in an Asian-associated ancestry cluster than the roughly 700-donor mean. Correlated functional status among segregating V segments might be attributable to linkage disequilibrium, but an unknown experimental factor could not be ruled out. In a later analysis, 16,951 TCR beta sequences were associated with specific HLA alleles at a false discovery rate of 0.05. Some 16 rarely observed V segments, including chromosome 9 orphons, were excluded from the earlier analysis of several hundred of the donors because counts were too low. In vitro tests confirmed that a few of the cytomegalovirus-associated TCR beta chains recognize cytomegalovirus antigens. According to a later analysis, most CMV-associated TCR beta chains appeared to be HLA-restricted, and the HLA associations seemed to be driven largely by CMV exposure. In a later analysis, several top co-occurrence clusters were reported to appear linked to parvovirus B19, influenza, CMV and Epstein-Barr virus. Because HLA typing was missing for some donors at each locus, association tests included only the typed subset. The authors suggested that the approach could potentially be generalized to other disease states and immunological phenotypes. When HLA alleles, especially DR and DQ, strongly co-occurred, attributing TCR associations to individual alleles was difficult. Immune exposure information for the cohort was limited to CMV serostatus. A later analysis found that HLA-associated TCR beta chains were more clonally expanded and had lower generation probabilities than equally common non-associated chains. Most TCR sequences were observed very rarely across donors, whereas some public TCRs were present in many individuals. In an earlier analysis of 587 of the donors, most TCR beta V segments appeared in productive rearrangements about 87% or about 30% of the time, broadly matching IMGT annotations. A cluster of highly shared sequence variants was judged likely to be a technical artifact of the sequencing pipeline. In a later analysis, TCR association rates were found to vary across HLA loci, with the most associated TCRs seen for DRB1 alleles and the fewest for HLA-C alleles. A later genetic analysis associated a missense DCLRE1C variant with V-gene and J-gene trimming of TCR beta chains, and an independent cohort replicated the association.

Library construction relied on the immunoSEQ multiplex PCR assay. For the multiplex PCR, a mixture combining 60 forward primers for TCR Vbeta segments and 13 reverse primers for TCR Jbeta segments was used. The CDR3 region of rearranged TCR beta genes was amplified from genomic DNA by a multiplex PCR assay. The amplified TCR beta libraries were sequenced on the Illumina HiSeq System as 87-base-pair reads. The source study handled its data this way. A later analysis tallied 75 million to 95 million unique TCR beta chains across the 550 to 850 repertoires, and roughly 11 million of those chains were shared by two or more donors. A nearest-neighbor algorithm error-corrected the raw reads and collapsed the reads into unique sequences, merging closely related sequences to remove PCR and sequencing errors. CDR3 sequences were aligned to IMGT reference sequences to assign V, D and J gene segments. For a sequence to be retained, a match of at least six nucleotides was required to both a V gene segment and a J gene segment. A rearrangement was called productive if the CDR3 had no stop codons and remained in frame with V and J, and every other rearrangement was called non-productive. CDR3 was defined by IMGT convention, running from the second conserved V-encoded cysteine to the conserved J-encoded phenylalanine. The earlier analysis of fewer than 700 of the donors excluded sequences that lacked an unambiguous match to a single V gene segment. In an earlier analysis of some 590 of the donors, a V segment was called functional when productive rearrangements were above 56.7%, and segregating when the standard deviation between donors exceeded 5%. A statistical classification framework was built to diagnose cytomegalovirus status from the catalog of TCR beta chain sequences. V and J gene assignment, in a later analysis, came from comparing TCR nucleotide sequences with IMGT/GENE-DB human TR gene sequences. In a later analysis, CDR3 sequences and most-parsimonious VDJ recombination scenarios were assigned using the TCRdist pipeline. In a later analysis, every TCR beta chain was defined by the combination of its CDR3 amino acid sequence and its V-gene family, and reads without a unique V-gene family were dropped. A later analysis removed roughly 590 highly shared, low-generation-probability nucleotide sequences to deal with suspected cross-contamination and a sequencing artifact. In a later analysis, a clonal expansion index was calculated for each public chain from normalized within-repertoire ranks of inferred template counts. In a later analysis, generation probabilities were computed with a VDJ recombination model fitted to out-of-frame rearrangements, and the resulting probabilities were checked against IGoR. A later analysis scored TCR-TCR, TCR-HLA and TCR-CMV co-occurrence with hypergeometric tests, applying a repertoire-size bias correction to TCR pairs. In a later analysis, false discovery rates were estimated by permuting HLA or CMV assignments 20 times. A later analysis grouped co-occurring TCRs with DBSCAN, adding TCRdist sequence similarity when clustering within HLA-allele-positive subsets. Repertoires with fewer than 30,000 or more than 120,000 public chains were left out of co-occurrence clustering, as were about 5 repertoires with anomalous nucleotide sharing. TCRdb took this table from immuneACCESS and kept in-frame rearrangements with V and J called. Such tables lack part of the clones; where checked against another copy, unresolved V genes explain under half of the gap, and the rest is unexplained. Clone size and the V and J calls come from that table; the DNA yielded D and trimming. The sample table holds 150,000 to 200,000 clones, of which more than 65% were seen once. Around 6.1% of the sample comes from the top ten.

In total, 630 or so healthy bone marrow donors made up the cohort. All cohort members were sampled while nominally healthy, although unrecorded immune exposures were likely present. The donor tested CMV seropositive, placing the donor among the 250 to 350 seropositive members of the cohort. Every donor gave a peripheral blood sample, and the peripheral blood mononuclear cells from that sample were used for TCR beta sequencing. Genomic DNA was extracted from the blood cell samples with the Qiagen DNeasy Blood Extraction Kit. For this clone: This receptor's antigen is unknown. Qualities for individual bases were not recorded, and no much larger clone is one base off.

The sample comprised PBMCs. The sequence came from a woman in her 30s in good health and CMV-seropositive.

The nucleotide sequence is TGTGCCAGCAGCCAGGGAAACGGGAACACTGAAGCTTTCTTT. It specifies CASSQGNGNTEAFF. The V and J segments used are TRBV7-3 and TRBJ1-1, with TRBD1 perhaps the D gene, on 5 matching bases. There are 14 amino acids in the CDR3, from cysteine to phenylalanine inclusive. Here the CDR3 DNA is all that survives: 42 bases in frame from base 1. Sequences SGHTA (CDR1) and FQGTGA (CDR2) are obtained from the germline V gene. Relative to germline, V is 5 bases shorter and J is 1 base shorter, with 11 bases between their ends.